This TCR beta chain was sequenced for a study of blood T cells in healthy people across ages. Study results and caveats: As age increased, TCR beta diversity per million T cells fell in a roughly linear fashion.

The V gene's germline CDR1 is MNHNY and CDR2 SVGAGI (reference sequence). With V trimmed by 0 bases and J by 8 bases, 8 bases remained unmatched. This CDR3 has 16 amino acids. This clonotype came up a few times. The antigen is undetermined. For the second PCR, which ran for about 7 to 11 cycles, a sample-barcoded 5' primer and a J-beta primer mix were used. A single record per CDR3 protein comes from TCRdb applying MiXCR to the 5' RACE reads. The sample lists over 1,300,000 distinct CDR3 sequences, 59% occurring once. The chain links TRBV6-6 to TRBJ2-1; 9 bases map to TRBD2. The source material was blood. The sequence derives from a man aged 18 to 29 in good health. This CDR3 is CASSYSASGVIYEQFF. In DNA, the CDR3 is TGTGCCAGCAGTTACTCCGCTAGCGGGGTGATCTATGAGCAGTTCTTC.